This T cell receptor (beta chain) was obtained from a study of identical twins' blood T cells. Study results and limitations: Abundant TCRbeta CDR3s overlapped more between twins than with unrelated donors.

This clonotype showed up many times. Antigen unknown. A previously described protocol, modified, built RNA-based TCR cDNA libraries. TCRdb recomputed calls from the 5' RACE reads with MiXCR, one row per CDR3 protein. Among a few hundred thousand distinct CDR3 sequences listed, more than 25% were seen once. Germline V CDR1 and CDR2: MNHEY, SVGEGT. The V and J ends lost 5 bases and 5 bases respectively, with 10 bases between them. The CDR3 length is 13 residues. Three pairs of healthy female monozygous twins were the donors. Source material: PBMCs. This clonotype originated in a woman between 18 and 55 years old in good health. The rearrangement joins TRBV6-2 or TRBV6-3 to TRBJ2-1; D perhaps matches TRBD1 (6 bases). CDR3 sequence reads: CASSRTADNEQFF. The CDR3 DNA follows: TGTGCCAGCAGTCGGACAGCTGACAATGAGCAGTTCTTC.